Here is one T cell receptor (beta chain) with its context. Its target is unknown. The CDR3 runs to 16 residues. Germline CDR1 is LGHNA and CDR2 is YSLEER. After removal of 0 bases from V and 4 bases from J, the junction contained 7 bases not matched to a gene. These data are taken from a study of OX40 agonist ivuxolimab in advanced cancers. Study at large: Patients got intravenous ivuxolimab at 0.01 to 10 mg/kg every 2 weeks. Recorded diagnoses for dose-escalation patients were hepatocellular carcinoma, melanoma, renal cell or head and neck cancer. General study points: Low normalized T-cell clonal expansion was also seen in some nonresponders.

The investigators sampled blood at baseline, at cycle 4 day 1, and at cycle 7 day 1. Here immunoSEQ multiplex PCR was the method, and the copy in TCRdb shows in-frame clones only, minus some. Counted here are tens of thousands of clones, over 90% occurring once; the ten biggest clones make up roughly 18%. This receptor was obtained from an adult with an advanced solid tumor such as melanoma, head and neck, liver or kidney cancer. The chain uses TRBV4-3 and TRBJ2-7; TRBD1 aligns across 9 bases. Specimen: CD4+ or CD8+ T cells sorted from blood, collected in a trial of the OX40 agonist ivuxolimab. The DNA for the CDR3 is TGCGCCAGCAGCCAAGAACTTGGGACAGGGCATTACGAGCAGTACTTC. It encodes CASSQELGTGHYEQYF.